Shown below are 20 T cell receptor beta chains from a single sample sequenced in a study of blood T cell repertoires in COVID-19. Sequencing was performed with immunoSEQ multiplex PCR; in TCRdb, only in-frame clones are kept and a portion is missing. This sample carries some 120,000 clones, about 74% of them seen once, and the ten largest clones take over 4.5%. Sequenced material: peripheral blood. The origin of the receptors is a man between 60 and 70 years old with acute or convalescent COVID-19.

The gene calls are TRBV6-1 and TRBJ1-5; 8 bases align to TRBD1. The CDR3 covers 17 residues. Losses at the gene ends were 1 base for V and 8 bases for J; bases not matched to a gene: 13. Looked up from germline, CDR1 is MNHNS and CDR2 is SASEGT. CDR3 nucleotides: TGTGCCAGCAGTGAAGGACAGGGGTGGAATCAATACGAGCCCCAGCATTTT. This codes for CASSEGQGWNQYEPQHF.

This chain uses TRBV18 with TRBJ2-7, with TRBD1 matching 9 bases. The CDR3 is made up of 17 amino acids. The germline gives CDR1 KGHSH, CDR2 LQKENI. V lost 1 base, J lost 1 base, and 8 bases stayed unmatched. In DNA, the CDR3 is TGTGCCAGCTCACCACGGTTGACAGGGGGATTTTCCTACGAGCAGTACTTC. This gives the protein CASSPRLTGGFSYEQYF. The full variable domain, rest sourced from reference TRBV18 and TRBJ2-7, is NAGVMQNPRHLVRRRGQEARLRCSPMKGHSHVYWYRQLPEEGLKFMVYLQKENIIDESGMPKERFSAEFPKEGPSILRIQQVVRGDSAAYFCASSPRLTGGFSYEQYFGPGTRLTVT.

V and J are TRBV6-1 and TRBJ2-7; 7 nucleotides align to TRBD1. The CDR3 extends over 13 amino acids. V lost 3 bases to trimming and J lost 3 bases; unmatched junction nucleotides: 2. Per germline, CDR1 MNHNS and CDR2 SASEGT. CDR3 sequence reads: CASSDRGNYEQYF. The CDR3 nucleotides read TGTGCCAGCAGTGACAGGGGGAACTACGAGCAGTACTTC.

The rearrangement uses TRBV9 and TRBJ1-5; D is possibly TRBD1 (6 bases). Germline lookup yields CDR1 SGDLS and CDR2 YYNGEE. V lost 4 bases and J 4 bases, leaving 12 bases between the germline ends. The CDR3 covers 14 residues. This CDR3 reads CASSTLTGNQPQHF. Here the CDR3 DNA reads TGTGCCAGCAGCACTCTCACAGGGAATCAGCCCCAGCATTTT.

The chain has TRBV5-1 and TRBJ2-5; D might be TRBD2 (6 bases). CDR3 size: 13 residues. The V end lost 1 base, the J end lost 7 bases, and 11 bases lay between the germline ends. The V gene's germline CDR1 is SGHRS and CDR2 YFSETQ. CDR3 in DNA: TGCGCCAGCAGCTTGTGGGGTAGCGGGACCCAGTACTTC. Its protein is CASSLWGSGTQYF.

There are a few counts of this clone. CDR3 sequence reads: CASSSGTGTIHTEAFF. The CDR3 DNA reads TGTGCCAGCAGTTCCGGGACAGGGACCATCCACACTGAAGCTTTCTTT. The genes are TRBV27 and TRBJ1-1; TRBD1 agrees at 9 bases. The CDR3 is 16 residues long. The junction had 9 bases not matched to a gene; V was cut back by 4 bases and J by 3 bases. CDR1 and CDR2 (germline): MNHEY, SMNVEV (reference sequence).

The rearrangement joins TRBV7-2 to TRBJ2-3; 9 bases are a match to TRBD1. V was pared by 5 bases and J by 3 bases, with 3 bases of the junction left unmatched. This CDR3 is 14 amino acids long. Germline V lookup: CDR1 SGHTA, CDR2 FQGNSA. CDR3 region: CASSPGTGTDTQYF. The CDR3 bases are TGTGCCAGCAGCCCGGGGACAGGGACAGATACGCAGTATTTT.

The sample holds a few counts of this clone. The chain carries TRBV19 and TRBJ1-5, with D possibly matching TRBD1 (5 bases). The V end lost 3 bases, the J end lost 1 base, and 10 bases lay between the germline ends. Germline CDR1 is LNHDA and CDR2 is SQIVND (reference sequence). The CDR3 sequence is 15 residues long. Written as DNA, the CDR3 is TGTGCCAGTAGTATCTATTCAGGGAGCAATCAGCCCCAGCATTTT. Encoded protein: CASSIYSGSNQPQHF.

The chain employs TRBV15 and TRBJ2-5, with D maybe TRBD2 (6 bases). The CDR3 is 16 amino acids. V was pared by 1 base and J by 0 bases, with 12 bases between. Germline loops: CDR1 LNHNV, CDR2 YYDKDF (reference sequence). DNA of the CDR3: TGTGCCACCAGCAGAGCCCTCCGACTAGACCAAGAGACCCAGTACTTC. Encoded protein: CATSRALRLDQETQYF.

The chain couples TRBV5-1 to TRBJ2-7; maybe TRBD2 (6 bases). The CDR3 totals 15 residues. Germline-derived CDR1 and CDR2 are SGHRS and YFSETQ. Trimming shortened V by 6 bases and J by 2 bases, and 18 bases separated the two germline ends. Here the CDR3 reads CASTLRVAGTYEQYF. In DNA, the CDR3 is TGCGCCAGCACCCTCCGGGTGGCGGGGACCTACGAGCAGTACTTC.

The genes are TRBV30 and TRBJ2-5; TRBD2 matches at 7 bases. The germline gives CDR1 GTSNPN, CDR2 SVGIG (reference sequence). The CDR3 has 14 amino acids. With V trimmed by 7 bases and J by 5 bases, 13 bases remained unmatched. In DNA, the CDR3 is TGTGCCTCGACGAACGGGAGGTCAGGGGAGACCCAGTACTTC. Encoded protein: CASTNGRSGETQYF.

This chain joins TRBV3-1 (or the pseudogene TRBV3-2) and TRBJ1-2; 7 bases match TRBD1. This CDR3 region has 15 residues. After removal of 4 bases from V and 7 bases from J, the junction contained 12 bases not matched to a gene. From germline, CDR1 is LGHDT and CDR2 YNNKEL (reference sequence). CDR3 sequence: CASSLGPQGESGYTF. CDR3 coding DNA: TGTGCCAGCAGCCTTGGACCTCAGGGGGAAAGTGGCTACACCTTC.

The chain has TRBV6-5 and TRBJ2-7; 7 nucleotides match TRBD1. The V gene's germline CDR1 is MNHEY and CDR2 SVGAGI. The V segment lost 0 bases and the J segment 7 bases; nucleotides outside the gene matches: 3. This CDR3 is built from 13 residues. The CDR3 loop reads CASSYSTDREQYF. DNA of the CDR3: TGTGCCAGCAGTTACTCGACGGACAGGGAGCAGTACTTC.

The J gene is TRBJ1-6, the V gene TRBV11-2, with D possibly matching TRBD1 (5 bases). V was trimmed by 5 bases and J by 10 bases, leaving 18 bases between them. The germline V gene encodes CDR1 SGHAT and CDR2 FQNNGV. The CDR3 sequence is 15 residues long. The CDR3 nucleotides read TGTGCCAGCAGCCTGAGGATATGGGGGGTCTCACCCCTCCACTTT. Encoded protein: CASSLRIWGVSPLHF.

CDR3 residues: CASSYIPRGRNSPLHF. The CDR3 nucleotides are TGTGCCAGCAGTTATATCCCCAGGGGACGTAATTCACCCCTCCACTTT. The chain links TRBV6-5 to TRBJ1-6, with a possible D match to TRBD1 (6 bases). The CDR3 extends over 16 amino acids. V lost 3 bases and J 6 bases, leaving 15 bases between the germline ends. Germline values: CDR1 MNHEY, CDR2 SVGAGI.

The genes are TRBV19 and TRBJ2-2; 7 bases are shared with TRBD1. The CDR3 contains 17 residues. V shed 3 bases and J 2 bases; nucleotides not matched to a gene: 9. Germline V CDR1 and CDR2: LNHDA, SQIVND (reference sequence). The CDR3 region is CASSIMGWDSNTGELFF. The CDR3 DNA sequence: TGTGCCAGTAGTATCATGGGGTGGGACAGTAACACCGGGGAGCTGTTTTTT.

The rearrangement joins TRBV7-9 to TRBJ2-3, with TRBD2 identical over 15 bases. The CDR3 consists of 14 residues. CDR1 and CDR2 (germline): SEHNR, FQNEAQ (reference sequence). J lost 11 bases, V lost 5 bases, and 5 bases had no gene match. CDR3 loop: CASSRTSGRDVQYF. The DNA for the CDR3 is TGTGCCAGCAGCCGGACTAGCGGGAGGGACGTGCAGTATTTT.

V gene TRBV7-9 combines with J gene TRBJ2-3; TRBD2 agrees at 10 bases. This CDR3 comprises 15 residues. CDR1 is SEHNR, CDR2 FQNEAQ, per germline (reference sequence). The V segment lost 5 bases and the J segment 2 bases; nucleotides outside the gene matches: 4. CDR3 in DNA: TGTGCCAGCAGCGCCGGACTAGCGGACACAGATACGCAGTATTTT. This gives the protein CASSAGLADTDTQYF.

V gene TRBV7-9 combines with J gene TRBJ1-1; weak D call: TRBD1 (5 bases). The V gene lost 0 bases and the J gene lost 5 bases, with 10 bases spanning the gap. This CDR3 comprises 14 residues. Looked up from germline, CDR1 is SEHNR and CDR2 is FQNEAQ (reference sequence). CDR3 residues: CASSLARDWTEAFF. Written as DNA, the CDR3 is TGTGCCAGCAGCTTAGCCAGGGATTGGACTGAAGCTTTCTTT.

The rearrangement uses TRBV5-6 and TRBJ2-1, with 10 bases fitting TRBD1. Per germline, CDR1 SGHDT and CDR2 YYEEEE. V dropped 0 bases and J dropped 7; count of bases not matched to a gene: 10. The CDR3 runs to 17 residues. This chain's CDR3 is CASSLADRTGGRNEQFF. The CDR3 coding sequence is TGTGCCAGCAGCTTGGCGGATCGGACAGGGGGTCGAAATGAGCAGTTCTTC.